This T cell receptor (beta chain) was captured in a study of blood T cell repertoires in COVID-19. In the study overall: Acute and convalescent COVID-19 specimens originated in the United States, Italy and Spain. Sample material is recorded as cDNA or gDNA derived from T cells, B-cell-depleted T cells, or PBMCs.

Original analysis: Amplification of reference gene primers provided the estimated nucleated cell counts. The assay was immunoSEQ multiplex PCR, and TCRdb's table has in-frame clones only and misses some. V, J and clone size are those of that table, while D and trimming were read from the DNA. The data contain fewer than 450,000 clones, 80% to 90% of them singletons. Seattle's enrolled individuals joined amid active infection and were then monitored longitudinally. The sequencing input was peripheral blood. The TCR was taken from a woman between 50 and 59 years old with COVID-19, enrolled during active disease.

CDR3 DNA sequence: TGCGCCAGCAGGGGGACAATGAACACCGGGGAGCTGTTTTTT. Its translation is CASRGTMNTGELFF. The rearrangement uses TRBV10-2 and TRBJ2-2, with a weak D call TRBD1 (6 bases). Germline CDR1 WSHSY, CDR2 SAAADI. The CDR3 consists of 14 residues. Trimming cost V 6 bases and J 1 base, with 9 bases left between them.